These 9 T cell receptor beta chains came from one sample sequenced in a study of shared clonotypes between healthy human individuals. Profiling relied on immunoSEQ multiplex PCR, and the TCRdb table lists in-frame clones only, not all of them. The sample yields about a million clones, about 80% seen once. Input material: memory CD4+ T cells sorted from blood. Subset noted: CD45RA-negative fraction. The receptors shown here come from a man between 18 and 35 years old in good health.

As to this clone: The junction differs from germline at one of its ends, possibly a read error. The CDR3 reads CAWPKIRSRNTIYF. CDR3 coding DNA: TGTGCCTGGCCTAAGATTCGCTCTAGAAACACCATATATTTT. The chain joins TRBV30 to TRBJ1-3; D unclear. CDR3 length: 14 amino acids. Germline values: CDR1 GTSNPN, CDR2 SVGIG (reference sequence).

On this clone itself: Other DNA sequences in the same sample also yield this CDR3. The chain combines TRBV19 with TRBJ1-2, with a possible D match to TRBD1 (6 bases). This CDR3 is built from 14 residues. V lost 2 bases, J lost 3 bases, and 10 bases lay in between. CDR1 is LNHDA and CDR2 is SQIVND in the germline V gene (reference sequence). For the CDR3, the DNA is TGTGCCAGTAGTATAAAGGGGGTTGACTATGGCTACACCTTC. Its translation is CASSIKGVDYGYTF.

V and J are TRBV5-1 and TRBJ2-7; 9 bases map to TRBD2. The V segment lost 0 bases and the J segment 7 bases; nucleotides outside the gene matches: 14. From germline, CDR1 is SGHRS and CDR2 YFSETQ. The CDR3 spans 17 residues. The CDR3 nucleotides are TGCGCCAGCAGCTTGGCATGGACTACTAGCGGGTTGCGAGAGCAGTACTTC. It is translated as CASSLAWTTSGLREQYF.

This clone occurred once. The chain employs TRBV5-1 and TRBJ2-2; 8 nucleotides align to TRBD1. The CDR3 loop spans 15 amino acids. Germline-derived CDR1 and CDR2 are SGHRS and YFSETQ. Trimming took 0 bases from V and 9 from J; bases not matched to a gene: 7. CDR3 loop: CASSLGTGGNRELFF. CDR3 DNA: TGCGCCAGCAGCTTGGGAACAGGGGGGAACCGGGAGCTGTTTTTT. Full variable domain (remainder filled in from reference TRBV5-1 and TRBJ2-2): KAGVTQTPRYLIKTRGQQVTLSCSPISGHRSVSWYQQTPGQGLQFLFEYFSETQRNKGNFPGRFSGRQFSNSRSEMNVSTLELGDSALYLCASSLGTGGNRELFFGEGSRLTVL.

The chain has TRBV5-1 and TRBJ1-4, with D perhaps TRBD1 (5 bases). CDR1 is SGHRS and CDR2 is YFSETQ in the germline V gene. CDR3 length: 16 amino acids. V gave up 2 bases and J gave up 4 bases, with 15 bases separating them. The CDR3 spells CASSLTPGLINEKLFF. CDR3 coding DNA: TGCGCCAGCAGCTTAACACCGGGACTGATTAATGAAAAACTGTTTTTT.

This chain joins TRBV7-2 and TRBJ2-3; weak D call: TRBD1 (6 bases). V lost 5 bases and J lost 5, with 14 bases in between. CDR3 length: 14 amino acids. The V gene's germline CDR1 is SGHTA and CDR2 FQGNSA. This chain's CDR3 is CASSIGVGGDTQYF. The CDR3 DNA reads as TGTGCCAGCAGCATAGGGGTAGGGGGAGATACGCAGTATTTT.

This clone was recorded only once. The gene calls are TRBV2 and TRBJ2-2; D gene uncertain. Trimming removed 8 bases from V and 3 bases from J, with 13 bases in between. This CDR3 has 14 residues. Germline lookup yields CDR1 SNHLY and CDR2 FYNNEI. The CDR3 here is CASCSGADTGELFF. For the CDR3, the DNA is TGTGCCAGCTGTTCGGGCGCGGACACCGGGGAGCTGTTTTTT.

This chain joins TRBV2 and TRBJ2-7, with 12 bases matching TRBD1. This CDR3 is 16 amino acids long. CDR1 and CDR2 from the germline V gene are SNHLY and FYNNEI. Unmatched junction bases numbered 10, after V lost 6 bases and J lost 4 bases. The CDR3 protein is CASRATPGQGAYEQYF. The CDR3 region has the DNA TGTGCCAGCAGGGCAACGCCGGGACAGGGGGCTTACGAGCAGTACTTC.

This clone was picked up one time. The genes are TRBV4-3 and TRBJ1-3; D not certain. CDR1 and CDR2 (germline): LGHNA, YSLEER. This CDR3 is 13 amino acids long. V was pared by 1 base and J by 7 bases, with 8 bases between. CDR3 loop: CASSQVYWNTIYF. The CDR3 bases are TGCGCCAGCAGCCAAGTTTATTGGAACACCATATATTTT.